This T cell receptor (beta chain) was documented in a study of CD8 T cells in Susac syndrome. An amount of RNA that ranged from roughly 0.5 to 1 ug was reverse transcribed with random hexamers. TCRdb ran MiXCR on the immunoSEQ multiplex PCR reads and lists one entry per CDR3 protein. The data hold approximately 130,000 distinct CDR3 sequences, with about 90% observed a single time. This clonotype was sampled from a human donor with multiple sclerosis. Material for sequencing was CD8+ T cells from PBMCs.

Written as DNA, the CDR3 is TGTGCCACACTGACTGGAGATGAGCAGTTCTTC. As protein: CATLTGDEQFF. The chain uses TRBV28 and TRBJ2-1, with no clear D. The V gene's germline CDR1 is MDHEN and CDR2 SYDVKM. Trimming removed 10 bases at V and 8 bases at J, with 12 bases between. This CDR3 has 11 residues.